This entry lists 30 T cell receptor beta chains sequenced from one sample in a study of blood T cells in healthy people across ages. A second roughly 6 to 12 cycle PCR used barcoded and J-beta primers. A single record per CDR3 protein comes from TCRdb applying MiXCR to the 5' RACE reads. This table has hundreds of thousands of distinct CDR3 sequences, roughly 49% appearing once. Sequencing was performed on blood. These receptors were obtained from a woman aged 55-75 years in good health.

The rearrangement joins TRBV7-3 to TRBJ2-7; the D is unclear. Trimming shortened V by 4 bases and J by 7 bases, and 14 bases separated the two germline ends. Germline-derived CDR1 and CDR2 are SGHTA and FQGTGA. This CDR3 is 13 amino acids long. Here the CDR3 reads CASSSSLYTEQYF. The CDR3 region has the DNA TGTGCCAGCAGCTCCTCCCTCTATACTGAGCAGTACTTC.

The chain employs TRBV6-1 and TRBJ1-2, with 10 positions matching TRBD1. The trim removed 6 bases at V and 6 bases at J, leaving 4 bases unmatched. The germline gives CDR1 MNHNS, CDR2 SASEGT. The CDR3 has 13 residues. The CDR3 DNA reads as TGTGCCAGCAGGCACGGACAGGGGGATGGCTACACCTTC. Its translation: CASRHGQGDGYTF.

The chain joins TRBV20-1 to TRBJ1-5, with 10 bases matching TRBD1. In germline, CDR1 is DFQATT, CDR2 SNEGSKA (reference sequence). V trimming: 6 bases; J trimming: 0 bases; junction bases outside the gene matches: 8. The length of the CDR3 is 16 residues. In DNA form, the CDR3 reads TGCAGTGCCTGGGACAGGGGAACATATAGCAATCAGCCCCAGCATTTT. It translates to CSAWDRGTYSNQPQHF.

J is TRBJ2-1 and V is TRBV2, with D maybe TRBD2 (6 bases). The V and J ends lost 6 bases and 8 bases respectively, with 17 bases between them. Germline V gives CDR1 SNHLY, CDR2 FYNNEI. CDR3 length equals 14 residues. CDR3 residues: CASRDYRASDEQFF. The CDR3 nucleotides read TGTGCCAGCAGGGACTATAGGGCGTCTGATGAGCAGTTCTTC.

The chain couples TRBV5-4 to TRBJ2-7, with 9 nucleotides matching TRBD2. CDR1 and CDR2 from the germline V gene are SGHNT and YYREEE (reference sequence). CDR3 length equals 16 residues. J gave up 3 bases and V 3 bases, and 10 bases lay outside the gene matches. CDR3 residues: CASSSRGEREDYEQYF. CDR3 nucleotide sequence: TGTGCCAGCAGCTCGCGAGGGGAGCGGGAGGACTACGAGCAGTACTTC.

This clonotype was picked up a small number of times. V is TRBV27 and J is TRBJ1-2; possible D gene TRBD1, 5 bases. Between the trimmed V and J ends, which lost 3 bases and 8 bases, there was a span of 16 bases. Germline CDR1 is MNHEY and CDR2 is SMNVEV (reference sequence). The CDR3 is 14 amino acids. CDR3: CASSLRDSGSGYTF. CDR3 nucleotide sequence: TGTGCCAGCAGTTTGCGGGACTCGGGAAGCGGCTACACCTTC.

This clonotype was recorded many times. The chain uses TRBV5-1 and TRBJ2-7, with D maybe TRBD1 (5 bases). V was clipped by 2 bases and J by 3 bases, with 12 bases between them. There are 14 residues in the CDR3. CDR1 SGHRS and CDR2 YFSETQ come from the germline V gene. CDR3 region: CASSFAGILYEQYF. The CDR3 bases are TGCGCCAGCAGCTTCGCAGGGATCCTCTACGAGCAGTACTTC.

This CDR3 is CASSVTTDTNYGYTF. CDR3 in DNA: TGCGCCAGCAGCGTTACGACGGACACTAACTATGGCTACACCTTC. The chain employs TRBV5-1 and TRBJ1-2, with D possibly TRBD1 on 5 matching bases. The CDR3 totals 15 residues. The V and J ends lost 4 bases and 0 bases respectively, with 13 bases between them. The V gene's germline CDR1 is SGHRS and CDR2 YFSETQ.

This chain connects TRBV7-9 to TRBJ2-3; D might be TRBD2 (6 bases). The germline CDR1 and CDR2 sequences are SEHNR and FQNEAQ (reference sequence). The ends were cut back, 5 bases at V and 5 bases at J, with 32 bases in the middle. The CDR3 covers 20 residues. CDR3 in amino acids: CASSTPLRGSPPRIRDTQYF. The DNA for the CDR3 is TGTGCCAGCAGCACCCCTCTTCGGGGGAGCCCGCCCCGAATACGAGATACGCAGTATTTT.

Only a few counts were recorded for this clonotype. V is TRBV27 and J is TRBJ1-2; a possible D gene is TRBD1 (5 bases). Per the germline V gene, CDR1 is MNHEY and CDR2 is SMNVEV (reference sequence). V was cut by 5 bases and J by 8 bases, with 12 bases left in between. CDR3 length equals 12 residues. CDR3 sequence (DNA): TGTGCCAGCAGTGTGTCAGGGAACGGCTACACCTTC. This translates into CASSVSGNGYTF.

This clonotype showed up just once. This chain joins TRBV13 and TRBJ2-2, with 7 bases aligning to TRBD2. The CDR3 spans 17 residues. The germline gives CDR1 PRHDT, CDR2 FYEKMQ (reference sequence). Germline trimming cut 5 bases from V and 4 bases from J; bases unmatched to any gene: 13. For the CDR3, the DNA is TGTGCCAGCAGCCGTCTAATCTCATCTAGCGGCACCGGGGAGCTGTTTTTT. Translating gives CASSRLISSSGTGELFF.

This chain links TRBV4-2 with TRBJ2-5, with 8 nucleotides matching TRBD2. With V trimmed by 0 bases and J by 3 bases, 6 bases remained unmatched. The CDR3 consists of 16 residues. Germline values: CDR1 LGHNA, CDR2 YNFKEQ. The CDR3 DNA is TGTGCCAGCAGCCAAGATGGGGTAGCGGGAAAAGAGACCCAGTACTTC. It is translated as CASSQDGVAGKETQYF.

This chain uses TRBV5-5 with TRBJ2-7, with a weak D call TRBD2 (5 bases). CDR3 size: 15 residues. Germline V gene data show CDR1 as SGHKS and CDR2 as YYEKEE (reference sequence). V was pared by 0 bases and J by 0 bases, with 10 bases between. The CDR3 sequence: CASSLARVSSYEQYF. CDR3 nucleotide sequence: TGTGCCAGCAGCTTGGCGAGGGTCTCCTCCTACGAGCAGTACTTC.

The V gene is TRBV6-2 or TRBV6-3, the J gene TRBJ2-7; 9 bases are shared with TRBD2. Germline CDR1 MNHEY, CDR2 SVGEGT. The junction had 16 bases not matched to a gene; V was cut back by 3 bases and J by 7 bases. The CDR3 consists of 17 residues. In DNA, the CDR3 is TGTGCCAGCAGTTATTACCCCTGGCGGGAGGGTTATCATGAGCAGTACTTC. Translated, it gives CASSYYPWREGYHEQYF.

This clonotype was seen a few times. The chain links TRBV29-1 to TRBJ2-5; D possibly corresponds to TRBD2 (6 bases). Germline V gene sequence: CDR1 SQVTM, CDR2 ANQGSEA. The V and J ends lost 4 bases and 2 bases respectively, with 8 bases between them. The CDR3 has 12 amino acids. CDR3 sequence reads: CSVVRGQETQYF. The CDR3 nucleotides are TGCAGCGTTGTCCGGGGGCAAGAGACCCAGTACTTC.

This clonotype was counted a few times. The chain recombines TRBV20-1 with TRBJ1-2; 9 bases fit TRBD1. Trimming at V came to 2 bases and at J to 8 bases, leaving 18 bases not matched to a gene. Germline values: CDR1 DFQATT, CDR2 SNEGSKA (reference sequence). The CDR3 has 17 amino acids. CDR3 coding DNA: TGCAGTGCTAGAATCTTTGGGGACAGGGAGCTCGGAGGGGGCTACACCTTC. Its translation is CSARIFGDRELGGGYTF.

The chain employs TRBV30 and TRBJ2-4; no firm D call. With the DNA end fitting TRBJ2-7 better, the J assignment may be wrong. Germline values: CDR1 GTSNPN, CDR2 SVGIG (reference sequence). This CDR3 contains 12 residues. CDR3 loop: CAWSVIRGEQYF. In DNA form, the CDR3 reads TGTGCCTGGAGTGTAATCAGAGGCGAGCAGTACTTC.

This sequence joins TRBV6-5 and TRBJ2-5; D unresolved. The V gene's germline CDR1 is MNHEY and CDR2 SVGAGI. The V gene lost 6 bases and the J gene lost 0 bases, with 14 bases spanning the gap. The CDR3 totals 15 residues. CDR3 in amino acids: CASSRTSPYQETQYF. CDR3 coding DNA: TGTGCCAGCAGCCGGACGAGCCCGTACCAAGAGACCCAGTACTTC.

The genes are TRBV7-9 and TRBJ2-7; possibly TRBD2 for D (5 bases). Germline V gene lookup returns CDR1 SEHNR and CDR2 FQNEAQ (reference sequence). V lost 1 base and J lost 10, with 11 bases in between. This CDR3 is built from 12 residues. CDR3 bases: TGTGCCAGCAGCTTAGTGGACTCCCTCCAGTACTTC. Translated: CASSLVDSLQYF.

This clonotype was recorded once. This rearrangement joins TRBV20-1 to TRBJ2-7, with a tentative D call TRBD1 (5 bases). Germline V gene data show CDR1 as DFQATT and CDR2 as SNEGSKA (reference sequence). CDR3 length equals 15 residues. Trimming stripped 0 bases from V and 2 bases from J, with 14 bases between. The CDR3 here is CSARDLGDSTYEQYF. The DNA for the CDR3 is TGCAGTGCTAGAGATCTCGGAGACAGCACCTACGAGCAGTACTTC.

This rearrangement joins TRBV29-1 to TRBJ2-1; TRBD1 might be the D (5 bases). Trimming pared 3 bases from V and 4 bases from J, leaving 13 bases between. Per the germline V gene, CDR1 is SQVTM and CDR2 is ANQGSEA. This CDR3 is built from 14 residues. CDR3 nucleotides: TGCAGCGTTGATCCAAAGGACATTTACAATGAGCAGTTCTTC. Protein product: CSVDPKDIYNEQFF.

This rearrangement joins TRBV20-1 to TRBJ1-3; D is ambiguous. The CDR3 contains 13 residues. CDR1 is DFQATT, CDR2 SNEGSKA, per germline (reference sequence). The V end lost 6 bases, the J end lost 0 bases, and 9 bases lay between the germline ends. The CDR3 region has the DNA TGCAGTGCCACTCGGGCCTCTGGAAACACCATATATTTT. This gives the protein CSATRASGNTIYF.

V usage is TRBV20-1 and J usage is TRBJ2-5; 8 nucleotides line up with TRBD1. Germline V gene sequence: CDR1 DFQATT, CDR2 SNEGSKA (reference sequence). V shed 6 bases, J shed 11 bases, and the junction held 11 bases outside the gene matches. CDR3 size: 12 residues. The CDR3 protein is CSAVGQVNEQYF. The CDR3 nucleotides are TGCAGTGCCGTGGGACAGGTCAATGAGCAGTACTTC.

A few counts support this clonotype. The V and J genes are TRBV6-2 or TRBV6-3 and TRBJ2-7; 14 bases match TRBD2. After removal of 0 bases from V and 2 bases from J, the junction contained 6 bases not matched to a gene. Per germline, CDR1 MNHEY and CDR2 SVGEGT. The CDR3 is 18 amino acids. The CDR3, as DNA: TGTGCCAGCAGTTACTCCGGACTAGCGGGAGGCGTAACCTACGAGCAGTACTTC. Protein product: CASSYSGLAGGVTYEQYF.

This chain links TRBV28 with TRBJ2-1; 10 bases align to TRBD1. CDR3 length equals 12 residues. Germline V gene lookup returns CDR1 MDHEN and CDR2 SYDVKM. V lost 3 bases and J lost 15; bases outside the gene matches: 5. CDR3 in amino acids: CASSFFGTGVFF. The CDR3 DNA sequence: TGTGCCAGCAGTTTTTTCGGGACAGGGGTGTTCTTC.

This clonotype occurred a few times. The chain uses TRBV3-1 and TRBJ1-1, with D uncertain. In germline, CDR1 is LGHDT, CDR2 YNNKEL (reference sequence). Trimming removed 1 base from V and 10 bases from J, with 10 bases in between. The CDR3 contains 12 residues. The CDR3 sequence: CASSQGESLAFF. The CDR3 coding sequence is TGTGCCAGCAGCCAAGGAGAATCTTTAGCTTTCTTT. Looking up the rest from reference TRBV3-1 and TRBJ1-1 gives the full variable domain: DTAVSQTPKYLVTQMGNDKSIKCEQNLGHDTMYWYKQDSKKFLKIMFSYNNKELIINETVPNRFSPKSPDKAHLNLHINSLELGDSAVYFCASSQGESLAFFGQGTRLTVV.

The V gene is TRBV7-2, the J gene TRBJ2-3; either TRBD1 or TRBD2 may fit D (5 bases each). Looked up from germline, CDR1 is SGHTA and CDR2 is FQGNSA. The CDR3 is 15 amino acids. The V end was cut by 0 bases, the J end by 4 bases, with 11 bases between. The CDR3 DNA reads TGTGCCAGCAGCTTAGCGGGGTGGGGGTCAGATACGCAGTATTTT. Protein: CASSLAGWGSDTQYF.

The chain is built from TRBV6-6 and TRBJ2-1, with a weak D call TRBD2 (6 bases). V was trimmed by 4 bases and J by 1 base, leaving 11 bases between them. Germline CDR1 and CDR2: MNHNY and SVGAGI (reference sequence). The CDR3 length is 15 residues. The CDR3 sequence: CASSSGLLSYNEQFF. The CDR3 DNA sequence: TGTGCCAGCAGTTCCGGACTACTATCCTACAATGAGCAGTTCTTC.

The rearrangement links TRBV7-2 to TRBJ1-1; D is unresolved. Trimming left V 5 bases short and J 5 bases short, with 15 bases between. From germline, CDR1 is SGHTA and CDR2 FQGNSA. This CDR3 has 14 residues. CDR3 amino acids: CASSPRLAWTEAFF. Written as DNA, the CDR3 is TGTGCCAGCAGCCCCCGACTCGCGTGGACTGAAGCTTTCTTT. The variable domain in full, completed from reference TRBV7-2 and TRBJ1-1, reads GAGVSQSPSNKVTEKGKDVELRCDPISGHTALYWYRQSLGQGLEFLIYFQGNSAPDKSGLPSDRFSAERTGGSVSTLTIQRTQQEDSAVYLCASSPRLAWTEAFFGQGTRLTVV.

The chain carries TRBV7-8 and TRBJ2-4, with TRBD2 matching over 16 bases. The CDR3 has 18 amino acids. Germline V gene sequence: CDR1 SGHVS, CDR2 FQNEAQ. Trimming cost V 5 bases and J 8 bases; bases outside gene matches: 12. CDR3 loop: CASSLSAGTSGRGHIQYF. The CDR3 coding sequence is TGTGCCAGCAGCCTCTCAGCCGGGACTAGCGGGAGGGGGCACATTCAGTACTTC.